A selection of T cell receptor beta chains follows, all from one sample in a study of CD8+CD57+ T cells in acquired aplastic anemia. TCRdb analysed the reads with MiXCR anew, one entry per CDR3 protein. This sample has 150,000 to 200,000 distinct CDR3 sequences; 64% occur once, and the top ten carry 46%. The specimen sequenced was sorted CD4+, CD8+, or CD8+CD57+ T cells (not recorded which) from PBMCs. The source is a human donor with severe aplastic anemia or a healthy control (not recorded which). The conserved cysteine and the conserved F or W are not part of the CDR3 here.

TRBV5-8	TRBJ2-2	ASSSGNGELF
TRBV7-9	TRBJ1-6	ASRDRDSSPLH
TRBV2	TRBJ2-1	ASWELTEYNEQF
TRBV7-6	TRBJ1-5	ASSLYGGGGSNQPQH
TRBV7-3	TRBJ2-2	ASSPSWGQPGELF
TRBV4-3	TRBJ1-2	ASSSVGGGGYT
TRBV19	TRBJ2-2	ASDTGLAGGRWTGELF
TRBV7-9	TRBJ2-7	ASSPWDSYEQY
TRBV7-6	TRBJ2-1	ASSQGGLGNEQF
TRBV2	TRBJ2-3	ATAGVSADTQY
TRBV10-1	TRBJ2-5	ASSDGTNDQETQY
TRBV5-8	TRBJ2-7	ASSLWTGSYEQY
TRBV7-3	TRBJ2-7	ASSQNWGSYEQY
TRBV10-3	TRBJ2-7	AIAWGTGSYEQY
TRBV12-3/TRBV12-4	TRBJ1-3	ASSPTYTLLPGNTIY
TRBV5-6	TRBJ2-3	ASSSDQQRYTDTQY
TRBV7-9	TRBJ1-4	ASSPREVNEKLF
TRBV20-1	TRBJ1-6	SARLGSVTSPLH
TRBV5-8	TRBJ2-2	ASSLAFA
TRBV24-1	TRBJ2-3	AGFTDTQY
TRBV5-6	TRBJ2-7	ASSLRGLDSYEQY
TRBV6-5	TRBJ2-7	ASSYSIPGLVPYEQY
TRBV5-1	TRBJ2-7	ASSPPSSYEQY
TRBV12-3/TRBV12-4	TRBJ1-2	ASSGQGNYGYT
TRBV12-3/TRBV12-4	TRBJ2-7	ASSLNGRASWEQY
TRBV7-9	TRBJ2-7	ASSSGTEIAGLYEQY
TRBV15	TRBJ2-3	ATSPPGVQTDTQY
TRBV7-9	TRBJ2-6	ASSSLNSGANVLT
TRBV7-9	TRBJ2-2	ASSSTGGGRAGELF
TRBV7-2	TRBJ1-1	ASSLVGRTEAF
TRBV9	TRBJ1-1	ASSVGVMMNTEAF
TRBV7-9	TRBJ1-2	ASSLDRDYGYT
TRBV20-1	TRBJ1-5	SAISVDSNQPQH
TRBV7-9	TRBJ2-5	ASRMDRGLSETQY
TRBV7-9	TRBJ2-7	ASSLGVTGGDEQY
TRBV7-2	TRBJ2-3	ASKGLEQLTQY